The 17 T cell receptor beta chains below all came from one sample that was sequenced in a study of blood T cell repertoires in COVID-19. Measured with immunoSEQ multiplex PCR; TCRdb has only the in-frame clones, and not every one. The profile shows more than 40,000 clones, 70% to 85% of them singletons. The material sequenced was peripheral blood. These TCRs come from a man aged 50-60 years with active COVID-19.

V gene TRBV7-2 combines with J gene TRBJ1-5; the D gene is possibly TRBD1 (5 bases). The CDR3 spans 16 residues. Trimming took 0 bases from V and 0 from J, leaving 9 bases between them. In germline, CDR1 is SGHTA, CDR2 FQGNSA. The CDR3 bases are TGTGCCAGCAGCTTAGCCAGGGTCGGTAGCAATCAGCCCCAGCATTTT. Protein sequence: CASSLARVGSNQPQHF.

The J gene is TRBJ1-5, the V gene TRBV28; 9 nucleotides line up with TRBD1. Germline V gene data show CDR1 as MDHEN and CDR2 as SYDVKM. The CDR3 runs to 16 residues. V trimming: 6 bases; J trimming: 2 bases; junction bases outside the gene matches: 8. CDR3 protein: CASRSGTGWGNQPQHF. CDR3 sequence (DNA): TGTGCCAGCAGGTCCGGGACAGGGTGGGGCAATCAGCCCCAGCATTTT. Full variable domain (rest looked up from reference TRBV28 and TRBJ1-5): DVKVTQSSRYLVKRTGEKVFLECVQDMDHENMFWYRQDPGLGLRLIYFSYDVKMKEKGDIPEGYSVSREKKERFSLILESASTNQTSMYLCASRSGTGWGNQPQHFGDGTRLSIL.

This clone is a singleton in its sample. The chain couples TRBV6-2 or TRBV6-3 to TRBJ2-1; 9 nucleotides match TRBD2. With V trimmed by 0 bases and J by 9 bases, 3 bases remained unmatched. Germline lookup yields CDR1 MNHEY and CDR2 SVGEGT. The CDR3 totals 14 residues. This CDR3 is CASSYSASGAEQFF. Written as DNA, the CDR3 is TGTGCCAGCAGTTACTCGGCTAGCGGGGCTGAGCAGTTCTTC.

V is TRBV7-6 and J is TRBJ1-1; TRBD1 agrees at 7 bases. The ends lost 1 base at V and 7 bases at J; junction bases unmatched: 9. Germline V CDR1 and CDR2: SGHVS, FNYEAQ. The CDR3 spans 15 residues. This CDR3 reads CASSLEAGGLGEAFF. CDR3 sequence (DNA): TGTGCCAGCAGCTTAGAGGCAGGGGGTTTGGGTGAAGCTTTCTTT.

This sequence joins TRBV27 and TRBJ2-5; 8 bases match TRBD2. The germline CDR1 and CDR2 sequences are MNHEY and SMNVEV (reference sequence). CDR3 length: 15 residues. With V trimmed by 2 bases and J by 3 bases, 5 bases remained unmatched. The CDR3 here is CASSLIGGAEETQYF. DNA of the CDR3: TGTGCCAGCAGTTTAATCGGGGGGGCAGAAGAGACCCAGTACTTC.

The chain couples TRBV2 to TRBJ2-1, with TRBD2 matching over 14 bases. This CDR3 has 14 amino acids. The J segment lost 10 bases and the V segment lost 8 bases, leaving 7 bases of the junction unmatched. Germline lookup yields CDR1 SNHLY and CDR2 FYNNEI. CDR3 in amino acids: CASETSGGGREQFF. DNA for the CDR3: TGTGCCAGCGAGACTAGCGGGGGGGGCAGGGAGCAGTTCTTC.

This chain links TRBV2 with TRBJ1-2; D not resolved. The CDR3 length is 13 residues. Germline CDR1 reads SNHLY; CDR2 reads FYNNEI. V lost 6 bases to trimming and J lost 4 bases, with 12 bases between them. This CDR3 reads CASSGRTFYGYTF. The DNA of the CDR3 is TGTGCCAGCAGCGGAAGGACTTTCTATGGCTACACCTTC.

In this sample, this clone turned up a few times. The chain employs TRBV5-1 and TRBJ2-1; possible D gene TRBD2, 5 bases. The CDR3 sequence is 16 residues long. Trimming removed 4 bases from V and 6 bases from J, with 20 bases in between. Germline V CDR1 and CDR2: SGHRS, YFSETQ. The CDR3 region has the DNA TGCGCCAGCAGCCCCATCGGAGCGGAGGTGGGCAATGAGCAGTTCTTC. It specifies CASSPIGAEVGNEQFF.

This chain connects TRBV11-2 to TRBJ2-4; TRBD2 agrees at 12 bases. The germline gives CDR1 SGHAT, CDR2 FQNNGV. V was pared by 4 bases and J by 9 bases, with 10 bases of the junction left unmatched. The CDR3 runs 16 residues. The CDR3 DNA follows: TGTGCCAGCAGCTCACTTACTAGCGGGGGGCGTCCCATTCAGTACTTC. Its translation: CASSSLTSGGRPIQYF.

The chain couples TRBV7-8 to TRBJ2-1; 10 bases fit TRBD1. Germline V CDR1 and CDR2: SGHVS, FQNEAQ. The junction had 3 bases not matched to a gene; V was cut back by 5 bases and J by 5 bases. The CDR3 has 14 amino acids. Written as DNA, the CDR3 is TGTGCCAGCAGCAAGACAGGGGGCAACAATGAGCAGTTCTTC. Amino acids: CASSKTGGNNEQFF. Supplemented by reference TRBV7-8 and TRBJ2-1, the full variable domain reads GAGVSQSPRYKVAKRGQDVALRCDPISGHVSLFWYQQALGQGPEFLTYFQNEAQLDKSGLPSDRFFAERPEGSVSTLKIQRTQQEDSAVYLCASSKTGGNNEQFFGPGTRLTVL.

The chain couples TRBV29-1 to TRBJ2-2; TRBD2 matches 11 bases. Germline assignment: CDR1 SQVTM and CDR2 ANQGSEA. V lost 7 bases, J lost 7 bases, and 11 bases stayed unmatched. The length of the CDR3 is 15 residues. CDR3 loop: CSAALAGGAIGELFF. CDR3 bases: TGCAGCGCGGCGTTAGCGGGGGGGGCGATCGGGGAGCTGTTTTTT.

J is TRBJ2-2 and V is TRBV9, with 9 bases lining up with TRBD2. The CDR3 is 15 amino acids. Germline V gives CDR1 SGDLS, CDR2 YYNGEE. Trimming took 6 bases from V and 1 from J; bases not matched to a gene: 4. CDR3 nucleotide sequence: TGTGCCAGCACCAGACTAGCGGAGAACACCGGGGAGCTGTTTTTT. Translated, it gives CASTRLAENTGELFF. Combining the CDR3 with reference TRBV9 and TRBJ2-2 gives the whole variable domain DSGVTQTPKHLITATGQRVTLRCSPRSGDLSVYWYQQSLDQGLQFLIQYYNGEERAKGNILERFSAQQFPDLHSELNLSSLELGDSALYFCASTRLAENTGELFFGEGSRLTVL.

This clone was recorded only once. The chain couples TRBV10-2 to TRBJ2-3; 11 nucleotides line up with TRBD2. The CDR3 is 14 residues long. The germline V gene encodes CDR1 WSHSY and CDR2 SAAADI. The V and J ends lost 9 bases and 14 bases, in that order; junction bases with no gene match: 16. CDR3 in amino acids: CASRLGTSGSMVYF. The CDR3 bases are TGCGCCAGTAGATTGGGGACTAGCGGATCGATGGTGTATTTT.

The CDR3 sequence is CASSYSARDPNEKLFF. CDR3 nucleotide sequence: TGTGCCAGCAGTTACTCAGCCAGGGATCCTAATGAAAAACTGTTTTTT. The rearrangement uses TRBV6-5 and TRBJ1-4; maybe TRBD1 (5 bases). In germline, CDR1 is MNHEY, CDR2 SVGAGI. V lost 0 bases and J 3 bases, leaving 11 bases between the germline ends. The CDR3 length is 16 residues.

This sequence joins TRBV28 and TRBJ1-4; tentative D call: TRBD1 (6 bases). The CDR3 loop spans 14 amino acids. The germline V and J ends were trimmed by 6 bases and 3 bases, with 11 bases remaining between them. The germline V gene has CDR1 MDHEN and CDR2 SYDVKM. The CDR3 bases are TGTGCCAGCAGCTTACAGGGATCTAATGAAAAACTGTTTTTT. Protein: CASSLQGSNEKLFF.

The rearrangement links TRBV5-1 to TRBJ1-4, with TRBD1 as a possible D gene (5 bases). The CDR3 covers 14 residues. Germline CDR1 SGHRS, CDR2 YFSETQ. The V gene lost 4 bases and the J gene lost 3 bases, with 10 bases spanning the gap. The CDR3 is CASSGGMANEKLFF. In DNA, the CDR3 is TGCGCCAGCAGCGGGGGGATGGCTAATGAAAAACTGTTTTTT.

This sequence joins TRBV10-2 and TRBJ2-7, with 8 bases lining up with TRBD2. V shed 5 bases and J 4 bases; nucleotides not matched to a gene: 4. The CDR3 spans 13 residues. Germline V gene lookup returns CDR1 WSHSY and CDR2 SAAADI. CDR3 bases: TGCGCCAGCAGTCATGCGGGGGGATACGAGCAGTACTTC. It is translated as CASSHAGGYEQYF.